This T cell receptor beta chain emerged from a study of control samples from healthy donors and cancer patients. V dropped 4 bases and J dropped 4; count of bases not matched to a gene: 6. Germline lookup yields CDR1 KGHDR and CDR2 SFDVKD. This CDR3 region has 15 residues. The data were produced by immunoSEQ multiplex PCR, yet TCRdb's version contains in-frame clones alone and is incomplete. Of roughly 76,000 clones listed, around 95% were seen once; the top ten hold 6.2%. The receptor was isolated from a woman between 40 and 50 years old in good health. Sequenced material: blood. The V and J genes are TRBV24-1 and TRBJ1-5; 7 nucleotides align to TRBD1. The DNA of the CDR3 is TGTGCCACCAGTGAACCGACAGGGCCTAATCAGCCCCAGCATTTT. This translates into CATSEPTGPNQPQHF.